One T cell receptor (beta chain) is described in this entry. Its antigen is still unknown. The data originate from a study of early T cells in non-severe SARS-CoV-2 infection. Study summary: Unsorted whole blood bulk RNA was sequenced, with unpaired chains.

As part of library construction, unique molecular identifiers were attached to individual cDNA molecules. A single record per CDR3 protein comes from TCRdb applying MiXCR to the 5' RACE reads. This repertoire shows about 80,000 distinct CDR3 sequences, more than 13% found once; its top ten account for approximately 10%. The CDR3 covers 12 residues. Unmatched junction bases numbered 2, after V lost 7 bases and J lost 1 base. The germline gives CDR1 SQVTM, CDR2 ANQGSEA. General study results and limits: Comparison of clonotypes with VDJdb favored anti-spike CD8 responses while missing private and CD4 specificities.

The sample consisted of whole blood. The sequence came from an adult who was a healthcare worker with PCR-confirmed SARS-CoV-2 infection or an uninfected control (not recorded which). V is TRBV29-1 and J is TRBJ1-1; 8 bases map to TRBD1. The CDR3 DNA reads as TGCAGCGCCGGACAGGGGAACACTGAAGCTTTCTTT. This gives the protein CSAGQGNTEAFF. Filled out from reference TRBV29-1 and TRBJ1-1, the complete variable domain reads SAVISQKPSRDICQRGTSLTIQCQVDSQVTMMFWYRQQPGQSLTLIATANQGSEATYESGFVIDKFPISRPNLTFSTLTVSNMSPEDSSIYLCSAGQGNTEAFFGQGTRLTVV.